The clone carrying this T cell receptor beta chain was counted between two and nine times. Its antigen remains unidentified. These data are taken from a study of beta chain features in type 1 diabetes. Study-wide results and limits: Across patients, naive, central memory and Treg TCRB repertoires exhibited apparently greater similarity than was observed across healthy donors. There was a moderate but significant shortening of TCRB CDR3s in all four CD4+ subsets of Type 1 diabetes patients.

Per germline, CDR1 SQVTM and CDR2 ANQGSEA. This CDR3 has 12 amino acids. J gave up 3 bases and V 5 bases, and 2 bases lay outside the gene matches. The isolated RNA, all of it, was reverse transcribed, so expressed TCRB transcripts were what got sequenced. The method was immunoSEQ multiplex PCR; TCRdb's version includes in-frame clones alone and lacks a portion of them. The sample lists approximately 140,000 clones, around 8.8% occurring once. The specimen was central memory CD4+ T cells from blood. The sequence was obtained from a man younger than 40 with type 1 diabetes. The chain recombines TRBV29-1 with TRBJ2-7; 9 bases match TRBD2. Written as DNA, the CDR3 is TGCAGCGTTAATAGCGGGGGCTACGAGCAGTACTTC. Residues: CSVNSGGYEQYF.